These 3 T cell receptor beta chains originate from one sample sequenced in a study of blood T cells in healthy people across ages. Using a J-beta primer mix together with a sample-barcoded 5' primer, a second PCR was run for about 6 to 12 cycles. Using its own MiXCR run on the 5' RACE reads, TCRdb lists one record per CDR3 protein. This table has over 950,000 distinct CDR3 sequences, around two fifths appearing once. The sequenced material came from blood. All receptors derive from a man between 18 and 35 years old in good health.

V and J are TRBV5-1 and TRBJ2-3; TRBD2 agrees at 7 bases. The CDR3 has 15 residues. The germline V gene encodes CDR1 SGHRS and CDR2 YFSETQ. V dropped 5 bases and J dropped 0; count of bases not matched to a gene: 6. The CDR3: CASSEAGFSTDTQYF. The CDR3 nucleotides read TGCGCCAGCAGTGAAGCGGGGTTCAGCACAGATACGCAGTATTTT.

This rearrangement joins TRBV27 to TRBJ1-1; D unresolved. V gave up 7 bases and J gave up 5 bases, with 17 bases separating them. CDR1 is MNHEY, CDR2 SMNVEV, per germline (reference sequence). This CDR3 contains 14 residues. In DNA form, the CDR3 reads TGTGCCAGCACCCTACGATATTCGGGGACTGAAGCTTTCTTT. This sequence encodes CASTLRYSGTEAFF.

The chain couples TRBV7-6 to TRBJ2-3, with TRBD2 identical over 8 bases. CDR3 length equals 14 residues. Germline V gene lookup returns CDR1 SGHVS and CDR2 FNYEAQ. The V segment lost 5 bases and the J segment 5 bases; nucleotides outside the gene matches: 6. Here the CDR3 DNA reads TGTGCCAGCAGCCACGGGGGGGCCGGAGATACGCAGTATTTT. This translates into CASSHGGAGDTQYF.